What follows are 16 T cell receptor beta chains derived from one specimen sequenced in a study of shared clonotypes between healthy human individuals. Terminally differentiated effector memory CD45RA+ cells were excluded from the naive CD8 cells, which were CD45RO-negative and positively selected for CCR7. The data were produced by immunoSEQ multiplex PCR, yet TCRdb's version contains in-frame clones alone and is incomplete. The data show over 2,000,000 clones, with approximately 92% seen just once and approximately 1.7% held by the top ten. The sample comprised naive CD8+ T cells from PBMCs. These TCRs come from a man aged 18 to 29 in good health. Some clones in this sample may be carry-over from other donors' samples.

This clone was recorded once. The rearrangement uses TRBV6-6 and TRBJ2-2; 15 positions match TRBD2. The CDR3 is made up of 16 amino acids. V lost 5 bases and J lost 6; bases outside the gene matches: 4. Germline-derived CDR1 and CDR2 are MNHNY and SVGAGI (reference sequence). CDR3: CASSAGTSGRPGELFF. In nucleotides, the CDR3 is TGTGCCAGCAGTGCCGGGACTAGCGGGAGGCCCGGGGAGCTGTTTTTT.

The J gene is TRBJ2-2, the V gene TRBV28; no clear D. Per the germline V gene, CDR1 is MDHEN and CDR2 is SYDVKM. The CDR3 totals 15 residues. Trimming took off 4 bases at V and 2 bases at J, with 11 bases between the two ends. DNA for the CDR3: TGTGCCAGCAGTTCTGTACAGATAAACACCGGGGAGCTGTTTTTT. Its protein is CASSSVQINTGELFF.

The chain carries TRBV10-3 and TRBJ1-1, with 7 bases fitting TRBD1. CDR3 length: 18 residues. CDR1 and CDR2 from the germline V gene are ENHRY and SYGVKD. Trimming took 3 bases from V and 5 from J; bases not matched to a gene: 18. CDR3 DNA sequence: TGTGCCATCAGTGACCCCGTAGGACAGGCCAACGAGGGTACTGAAGCTTTCTTT. This sequence encodes CAISDPVGQANEGTEAFF.

This clone was seen a single time. The J gene is TRBJ2-7, the V gene TRBV19; 11 nucleotides agree with TRBD2. The CDR3 is 17 amino acids. CDR1 and CDR2 from the germline V gene are LNHDA and SQIVND (reference sequence). Trimming took 5 bases from V and 6 from J; bases not matched to a gene: 15. CDR3: CASSSFRRLAGPGEQYF. The CDR3 DNA reads TGTGCCAGTAGTTCCTTCCGCCGACTAGCGGGGCCGGGCGAGCAGTACTTC.

This clone was observed a single time. The V and J genes are TRBV4-1 and TRBJ2-3; 11 bases line up with TRBD2. CDR3 length: 17 amino acids. J was trimmed by 0 bases and V by 1 base; bases with no gene match: 3. Germline loops: CDR1 MGHRA, CDR2 YSYEKL. CDR3 nucleotide sequence: TGCGCCAGCAGCCAAGCAGGGACTAGCGGTAGCACAGATACGCAGTATTTT. This gives the protein CASSQAGTSGSTDTQYF.

The V gene is TRBV28, the J gene TRBJ2-7, with 9 nucleotides matching TRBD2. V dropped 6 bases and J dropped 3; count of bases not matched to a gene: 6. This CDR3 comprises 14 residues. Germline loops: CDR1 MDHEN, CDR2 SYDVKM. CDR3 nucleotides: TGTGCCAGCAGCACTAGCGGGTCAGGCTACGAGCAGTACTTC. It translates to CASSTSGSGYEQYF.

The chain recombines TRBV5-1 with TRBJ2-1, with a weak D call TRBD2 (6 bases). From germline, CDR1 is SGHRS and CDR2 YFSETQ. The CDR3 loop spans 19 amino acids. Deletions cut 0 bases from V and 5 bases from J, with 24 bases between. Here the CDR3 DNA reads TGCGCCAGCAGCTTGGATAGCGGCATACCCGCCCTGGCCCACAATGAGCAGTTCTTC. As protein: CASSLDSGIPALAHNEQFF.

This chain connects TRBV6-1 to TRBJ2-7, with D possibly matching TRBD1 (6 bases). Per the germline V gene, CDR1 is MNHNS and CDR2 is SASEGT. Deletions cut 11 bases from V and 3 bases from J, with 17 bases between. The CDR3 runs to 13 residues. In nucleotides, the CDR3 is TGTGCCGCCGGGACATTCATAGGCTACGAGCAGTACTTC. It yields the protein CAAGTFIGYEQYF.

V and J are TRBV6-1 and TRBJ1-2; no definite D call. This CDR3 is built from 11 residues. V was clipped by 4 bases and J by 7 bases, with 7 bases between them. Germline V CDR1 and CDR2: MNHNS, SASEGT. The CDR3 nucleotides are TGTGCCAGCAGTGTAAATACTGGCTACACCTTC. It is translated as CASSVNTGYTF.

For this clone: The sample contains more than one DNA sequence encoding this CDR3. V and J are TRBV9 and TRBJ1-2; D may be TRBD1 (5 bases). CDR3 length equals 13 residues. V lost 0 bases and J 5 bases, leaving 8 bases between the germline ends. Per germline, CDR1 SGDLS and CDR2 YYNGEE. The CDR3 loop is CASSVGGAYGYTF. CDR3 nucleotides: TGTGCCAGCAGCGTAGGAGGGGCTTATGGCTACACCTTC.

The chain joins TRBV19 to TRBJ1-2; 7 bases agree with TRBD1. The CDR3 extends over 17 amino acids. From germline, CDR1 is LNHDA and CDR2 SQIVND (reference sequence). V shed 5 bases, J shed 1 base, and the junction held 13 bases outside the gene matches. The CDR3 nucleotides are TGTGCCAGTAGTCCTACGACAGGGTCAATAAATAACTATGGCTACACCTTC. It encodes CASSPTTGSINNYGYTF.

V is TRBV7-2 and J is TRBJ2-5; 8 bases are shared with TRBD2. The DNA matches TRBJ2-7 better at its end, which makes the J call doubtful. In germline, CDR1 is SGHTA, CDR2 FQGNSA. This CDR3 spans 17 amino acids. Here the CDR3 reads CASSLGAWGGRPYEQYF. CDR3 DNA: TGTGCCAGCAGCTTAGGAGCGTGGGGCGGGAGGCCCTACGAGCAGTACTTC.

The V gene is TRBV5-6, the J gene TRBJ2-7; tentative D call: TRBD1 (6 bases). The germline V gene encodes CDR1 SGHDT and CDR2 YYEEEE. The CDR3 totals 15 residues. Trimming shortened V by 2 bases and J by 1 base, and 13 bases separated the two germline ends. CDR3 residues: CASSFADRTSYEQYF. The CDR3 DNA is TGTGCCAGCAGCTTTGCTGACAGGACTTCCTACGAGCAGTACTTC.

Details on this clone: This sample includes further DNA sequences coding for the same CDR3. The chain has TRBV5-1 and TRBJ2-7, with TRBD2 as a possible D gene (5 bases). The V and J ends lost 1 base and 3 bases respectively, with 20 bases between them. CDR1 SGHRS and CDR2 YFSETQ come from the germline V gene. The CDR3 is 17 residues long. CDR3 region: CASSLYIRGLGNYEQYF. The CDR3 region has the DNA TGCGCCAGCAGCTTGTATATTAGAGGACTGGGTAACTACGAGCAGTACTTC.

The rearrangement joins TRBV27 to TRBJ1-5; no firm D call. CDR3 size: 13 residues. Germline lookup yields CDR1 MNHEY and CDR2 SMNVEV (reference sequence). Trimming cost V 6 bases and J 5 bases, with 11 bases left between them. Here the CDR3 reads CASSLDGDQPQHF. In DNA form, the CDR3 reads TGTGCCAGCAGCCTGGACGGGGATCAGCCCCAGCATTTT.

V gene TRBV5-1 combines with J gene TRBJ2-5, with D perhaps TRBD1 (5 bases). The CDR3 runs 14 residues. Trimming cost V 4 bases and J 2 bases, with 12 bases left between them. In germline, CDR1 is SGHRS, CDR2 YFSETQ. CDR3 protein: CASSPWTQQETQYF. The CDR3 region has the DNA TGCGCCAGCAGCCCCTGGACACAGCAAGAGACCCAGTACTTC. The full variable domain, completed using reference TRBV5-1 and TRBJ2-5, is KAGVTQTPRYLIKTRGQQVTLSCSPISGHRSVSWYQQTPGQGLQFLFEYFSETQRNKGNFPGRFSGRQFSNSRSEMNVSTLELGDSALYLCASSPWTQQETQYFGPGTRLLVL.